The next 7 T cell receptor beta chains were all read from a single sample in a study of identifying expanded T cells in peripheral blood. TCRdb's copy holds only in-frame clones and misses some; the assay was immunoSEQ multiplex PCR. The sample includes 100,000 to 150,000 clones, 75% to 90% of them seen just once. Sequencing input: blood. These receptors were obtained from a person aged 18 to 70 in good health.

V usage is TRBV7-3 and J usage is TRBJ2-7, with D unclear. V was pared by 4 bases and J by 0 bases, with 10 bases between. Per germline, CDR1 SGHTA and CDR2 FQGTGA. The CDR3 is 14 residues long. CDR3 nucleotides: TGTGCCAGCAGCTCGGGCCATAGCTCCTACGAGCAGTACTTC. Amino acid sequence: CASSSGHSSYEQYF.

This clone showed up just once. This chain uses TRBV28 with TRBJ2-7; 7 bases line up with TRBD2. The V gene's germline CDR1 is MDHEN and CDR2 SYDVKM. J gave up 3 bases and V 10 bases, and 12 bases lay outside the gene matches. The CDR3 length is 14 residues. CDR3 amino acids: CATHEGGLVYEQYF. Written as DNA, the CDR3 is TGTGCCACCCATGAAGGCGGACTAGTCTACGAGCAGTACTTC. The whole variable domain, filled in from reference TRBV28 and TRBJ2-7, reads DVKVTQSSRYLVKRTGEKVFLECVQDMDHENMFWYRQDPGLGLRLIYFSYDVKMKEKGDIPEGYSVSREKKERFSLILESASTNQTSMYLCATHEGGLVYEQYFGPGTRLTVT.

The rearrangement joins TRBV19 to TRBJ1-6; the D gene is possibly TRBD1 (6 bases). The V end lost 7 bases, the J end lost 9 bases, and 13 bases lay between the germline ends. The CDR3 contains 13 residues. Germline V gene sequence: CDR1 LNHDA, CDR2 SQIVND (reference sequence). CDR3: CASTRDIGSPLHF. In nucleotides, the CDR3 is TGTGCCAGTACTAGGGACATCGGTTCACCCCTCCACTTT.

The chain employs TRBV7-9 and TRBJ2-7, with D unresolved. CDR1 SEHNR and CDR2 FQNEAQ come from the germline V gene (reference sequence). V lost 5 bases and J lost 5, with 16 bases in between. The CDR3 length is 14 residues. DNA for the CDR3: TGTGCCAGCAGCCCTACGCCCCAGAGCAACGAGCAGTACTTC. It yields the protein CASSPTPQSNEQYF.

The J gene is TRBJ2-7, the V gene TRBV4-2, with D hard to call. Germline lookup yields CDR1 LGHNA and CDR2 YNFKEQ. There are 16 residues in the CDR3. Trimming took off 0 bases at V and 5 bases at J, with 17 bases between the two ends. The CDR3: CASSQDLALQYDEQYF. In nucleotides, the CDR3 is TGTGCCAGCAGCCAAGATTTAGCCCTTCAATATGACGAGCAGTACTTC.

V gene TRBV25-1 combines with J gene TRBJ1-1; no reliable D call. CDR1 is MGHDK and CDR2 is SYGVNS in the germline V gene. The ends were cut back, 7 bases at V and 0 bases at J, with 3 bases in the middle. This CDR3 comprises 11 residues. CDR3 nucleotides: TGTGCCAGCACTATGAACACTGAAGCTTTCTTT. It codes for CASTMNTEAFF. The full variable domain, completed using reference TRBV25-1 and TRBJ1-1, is EADIYQTPRYLVIGTGKKITLECSQTMGHDKMYWYQQDPGMELHLIHYSYGVNSTEKGDLSSESTVSRIRTEHFPLTLESARPSHTSQYLCASTMNTEAFFGQGTRLTVV.

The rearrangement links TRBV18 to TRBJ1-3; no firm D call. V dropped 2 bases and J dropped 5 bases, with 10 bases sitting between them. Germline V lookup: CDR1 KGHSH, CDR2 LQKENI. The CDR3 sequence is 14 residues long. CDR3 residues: CASSPNGLRNTIYF. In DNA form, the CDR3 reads TGTGCCAGCTCACCAAACGGCCTGCGAAACACCATATATTTT.